This T cell receptor (beta chain) comes out of a study of T cell clusters in autoimmune cytopenias. Study information: The median distinct TRB clonotype count was about 2,400 per sample, from a median roughly 47,000 reads.

TRB rearrangements were amplified by touch-down multiplex PCR with mixed TRB-A/B primers. TCRdb reprocessed the multiplex PCR reads, with one entry per CDR3 protein and no DNA. In total, the table holds about 3,200 distinct CDR3 sequences. This clonotype is labeled medium-sized (0.01 to 0.1%) based on frequency. Its antigen is unidentified. Each sample's input was 250 ng genomic DNA, 35,000 to 40,000 genome equivalents. The CDR3 contains 13 residues. Study observations and caveats: The T cell clusters came from computational analysis alone and lack functional validation. Physiological T cell clusters of healthy donors were apparently absent in primary autoimmune cytopenia patients. TRB repertoire shifts in secondary cytopenia and chronic lymphocytic leukemia mostly reflected lymphoma, not autoimmunity.

This rearrangement joins TRBV12-3 or TRBV12-4 to TRBJ1-1. Sequences were obtained from peripheral blood. This receptor was identified in a human donor with an autoimmune cytopenia or autoimmune hepatitis (not recorded which). This CDR3 is CATRAFLDTEAFF.